This entry lists 28 T cell receptor beta chains sequenced from one sample in a study of blood T cell repertoires in COVID-19. Here immunoSEQ multiplex PCR was the method, and the copy in TCRdb shows in-frame clones only, minus some. The profile shows roughly 360,000 clones, around 87% of them singletons. Sequencing was performed on PBMCs or T cells enriched from blood (not recorded which). Receptor source: a man in his thirties or forties who had recovered from COVID-19.

The chain recombines TRBV2 with TRBJ2-1, with D maybe TRBD1 (6 bases). Germline loops: CDR1 SNHLY, CDR2 FYNNEI. With 7 bases removed from V and 4 bases from J, the gap between germline ends came to 17 bases. The CDR3 runs to 15 residues. CDR3 residues: CASKVPGGLYNEQFF. The CDR3 nucleotides are TGTGCCAGCAAGGTTCCTGGGGGCCTGTACAATGAGCAGTTCTTC.

This chain uses TRBV15 with TRBJ1-3; 8 nucleotides align to TRBD1. Germline V CDR1 and CDR2: LNHNV, YYDKDF (reference sequence). This CDR3 has 18 residues. After removal of 0 bases from V and 1 base from J, the junction contained 8 bases not matched to a gene. CDR3 nucleotide sequence: TGTGCCACCAGCAGAGAACACGGGACAGGCCCTTCTGGAAACACCATATATTTT. This translates into CATSREHGTGPSGNTIYF.

The chain joins TRBV15 to TRBJ1-6; D unclear. The CDR3 totals 12 residues. Deletions cut 3 bases from V and 8 bases from J, with 5 bases between. The germline gives CDR1 LNHNV, CDR2 YYDKDF (reference sequence). CDR3 loop: CATSSRDSPLHF. The CDR3 DNA is TGTGCCACCAGCAGCCGAGATTCACCCCTCCACTTT.

The chain recombines TRBV11-2 with TRBJ2-2; maybe TRBD1 (6 bases). The CDR3 runs to 14 residues. Trimming pared 6 bases from V and 1 base from J, leaving 9 bases between. Germline assignment: CDR1 SGHAT and CDR2 FQNNGV. The CDR3 nucleotides read TGTGCCAGCAGACAACAGGGGAACACCGGGGAGCTGTTTTTT. Amino acids: CASRQQGNTGELFF.

The chain is built from TRBV5-1 and TRBJ2-5, with unresolved D. V was trimmed by 1 base and J by 5 bases, leaving 15 bases between them. In germline, CDR1 is SGHRS, CDR2 YFSETQ. The CDR3 spans 15 residues. The chain's CDR3 is CASSLNSDSWETQYF. The CDR3 nucleotides are TGCGCCAGCAGCTTGAATTCGGATAGCTGGGAGACCCAGTACTTC.

The chain combines TRBV2 with TRBJ2-3; tentative D call: TRBD2 (7 bases). CDR3 length: 12 residues. Per germline, CDR1 SNHLY and CDR2 FYNNEI. V was trimmed by 6 bases and J by 4 bases, leaving 8 bases between them. CDR3 nucleotides: TGTGCCAGCAGAGGGGGGGCAGATACGCAGTATTTT. Amino acids: CASRGGADTQYF.

This rearrangement joins TRBV12-3 or TRBV12-4 to TRBJ1-5; D unresolved. Trimming left V 6 bases short and J 4 bases short, with 10 bases between. This CDR3 comprises 13 residues. CDR3 sequence reads: CASSARQNQPQHF. CDR3 in DNA: TGTGCCAGCAGCGCCAGACAAAATCAGCCCCAGCATTTT.

The chain couples TRBV4-1 to TRBJ1-1, with no clear D. Trimming stripped 1 base from V and 0 bases from J, with 6 bases between. Germline V gene lookup returns CDR1 MGHRA and CDR2 YSYEKL. There are 14 residues in the CDR3. This chain's CDR3 is CASSQGGVNTEAFF. CDR3 DNA sequence: TGCGCCAGCAGCCAAGGCGGGGTGAACACTGAAGCTTTCTTT.

The sample holds a few counts of this clone. V usage is TRBV27 and J usage is TRBJ1-4, with D perhaps TRBD1 (6 bases). The germline CDR1 and CDR2 sequences are MNHEY and SMNVEV (reference sequence). V was pared by 6 bases and J by 6 bases, with 14 bases between. The CDR3 contains 14 residues. The CDR3 protein is CASSPTGWDEKLFF. In DNA form, the CDR3 reads TGTGCCAGCAGCCCTACAGGGTGGGATGAAAAACTGTTTTTT.

The V call is TRBV11-2, the J call TRBJ2-7, with D possibly TRBD2 on 7 matching bases. The length of the CDR3 is 13 residues. CDR1 and CDR2 (germline): SGHAT, FQNNGV. The ends were cut back, 8 bases at V and 1 base at J, with 12 bases in the middle. CDR3 in amino acids: CASWGGGSYEQYF. The CDR3 DNA is TGTGCCAGCTGGGGGGGCGGGTCCTACGAGCAGTACTTC.

The chain combines TRBV25-1 with TRBJ2-1; weak D call: TRBD2 (7 bases). Germline V gene sequence: CDR1 MGHDK, CDR2 SYGVNS. Trimming shortened V by 4 bases and J by 6 bases, and 16 bases separated the two germline ends. The CDR3 contains 15 residues. In nucleotides, the CDR3 is TGTGCCAGCAGTGTTTCGGGGGGCAATGGCAATGAGCAGTTCTTC. Translating it yields CASSVSGGNGNEQFF.

The chain employs TRBV6-5 and TRBJ2-3, with D uncertain. The CDR3 is made up of 14 amino acids. V dropped 5 bases and J dropped 0 bases, with 9 bases sitting between them. The V gene's germline CDR1 is MNHEY and CDR2 SVGAGI. Here the CDR3 DNA reads TGTGCCAGCAGTCCTACTCTGAGCACAGATACGCAGTATTTT. The encoded protein is CASSPTLSTDTQYF.

The chain combines TRBV7-2 with TRBJ1-5; 9 positions agree with TRBD1. V trimming: 1 base; J trimming: 7 bases; junction bases outside the gene matches: 11. The CDR3 sequence is 17 residues long. In germline, CDR1 is SGHTA, CDR2 FQGNSA. In DNA form, the CDR3 reads TGTGCCAGCAGCTTAGTTGCGGGGACAGGGAGGAAACAGCCCCAGCATTTT. The encoded protein is CASSLVAGTGRKQPQHF.

The genes are TRBV6-5 and TRBJ1-2; perhaps TRBD1 as D (6 bases). Per the germline V gene, CDR1 is MNHEY and CDR2 is SVGAGI. Deletions cut 4 bases from V and 3 bases from J, with 18 bases between. This CDR3 is 16 amino acids long. The CDR3 protein is CASSSPGGGADYGYTF. The CDR3 region has the DNA TGTGCCAGCAGTTCCCCGGGGGGGGGCGCGGACTATGGCTACACCTTC.

The chain links TRBV29-1 to TRBJ2-5; no definite D call. Trimming took 3 bases from V and 5 from J, leaving 7 bases between them. The CDR3 is 11 amino acids. Germline V gene sequence: CDR1 SQVTM, CDR2 ANQGSEA. The CDR3 reads CSVDRVETQYF. CDR3 bases: TGCAGCGTTGACCGCGTTGAGACCCAGTACTTC.

Only a few counts were recorded for this clone. The chain carries TRBV27 and TRBJ1-3; D ambiguous. The CDR3 length is 16 residues. The V and J ends lost 6 bases and 0 bases respectively, with 15 bases between them. From germline, CDR1 is MNHEY and CDR2 SMNVEV (reference sequence). In nucleotides, the CDR3 is TGTGCCAGCAGACCTTTTAATCTAGACTCTGGAAACACCATATATTTT. Encoded protein: CASRPFNLDSGNTIYF.

The chain is built from TRBV4-1 and TRBJ2-7, with D tentatively TRBD1 (6 bases). V was trimmed by 5 bases and J by 6 bases, leaving 17 bases between them. Germline lookup yields CDR1 MGHRA and CDR2 YSYEKL. CDR3 length equals 14 residues. The CDR3 DNA reads TGCGCCAGCAGCGCTCGACAGGCTAGCTCCGAGCAGTACTTC. Translated, it gives CASSARQASSEQYF.

CDR3 DNA sequence: TGCGCCAGCAGCTTTGCATTGCAGGGCGGCGAGCAGTACTTC. It encodes CASSFALQGGEQYF. The chain joins TRBV5-1 to TRBJ2-7, with a tentative D call TRBD1 (5 bases). CDR3 length: 14 residues. Germline V gene data show CDR1 as SGHRS and CDR2 as YFSETQ. The V end was cut by 2 bases, the J end by 6 bases, with 15 bases between.

The gene calls are TRBV18 and TRBJ1-5; D possibly corresponds to TRBD1 (5 bases). The V and J ends lost 2 bases and 2 bases respectively, with 22 bases between them. This CDR3 comprises 19 residues. CDR1 and CDR2 from the germline V gene are KGHSH and LQKENI. The CDR3 spells CASSPTSEKGHLGNQPQHF. The CDR3 DNA reads as TGTGCCAGCTCACCAACGAGTGAAAAGGGGCATCTTGGCAATCAGCCCCAGCATTTT.

The rearrangement links TRBV5-1 to TRBJ2-1, with 7 bases lining up with TRBD2. The CDR3 covers 15 residues. The germline V gene encodes CDR1 SGHRS and CDR2 YFSETQ. Trimming removed 3 bases from V and 2 bases from J; junction bases left unmatched: 5. The CDR3 protein is CASSSSGLPYNEQFF. The CDR3 DNA reads TGCGCCAGCAGCTCCTCGGGACTACCCTACAATGAGCAGTTCTTC.

CDR3 in amino acids: CASSEEFLSYGYTF. CDR3 bases: TGTGCCAGCAGTGAAGAGTTTTTAAGCTATGGCTACACCTTC. The rearrangement uses TRBV25-1 and TRBJ1-2, with D uncertain. This CDR3 is 14 amino acids long. Germline V gene data show CDR1 as MGHDK and CDR2 as SYGVNS. Trimming left V 2 bases short and J 4 bases short, with 11 bases between.

This clone was observed a few times. The V gene is TRBV7-6, the J gene TRBJ2-1, with 9 bases matching TRBD2. CDR3 length: 15 residues. J lost 4 bases, V lost 8 bases, and 9 bases had no gene match. Germline CDR1 reads SGHVS; CDR2 reads FNYEAQ. Here the CDR3 DNA reads TGTGCCAGCTCTGGGAGCGGGGGGCTATACAATGAGCAGTTCTTC. This sequence encodes CASSGSGGLYNEQFF. The entire variable domain, with the rest obtained from reference TRBV7-6 and TRBJ2-1, is as follows: GAGVSQSPRYKVTKRGQDVALRCDPISGHVSLYWYRQALGQGPEFLTYFNYEAQQDKSGLPNDRFSAERPEGSISTLTIQRTEQRDSAMYRCASSGSGGLYNEQFFGPGTRLTVL.

The rearrangement links TRBV4-2 to TRBJ1-1; D call uncertain. Germline assignment: CDR1 LGHNA and CDR2 YNFKEQ. V dropped 1 base and J dropped 7 bases, with 7 bases sitting between them. The CDR3 totals 12 residues. This chain's CDR3 is CASSQGPIEAFF. The CDR3 region has the DNA TGTGCCAGCAGCCAAGGGCCGATTGAAGCTTTCTTT.

The chain is built from TRBV24-1 and TRBJ1-2, with TRBD1 matching 7 bases. Per the germline V gene, CDR1 is KGHDR and CDR2 is SFDVKD. The V and J ends lost 9 bases and 7 bases, in that order; junction bases with no gene match: 7. The CDR3 totals 12 residues. The CDR3 DNA reads TGTGCCACCCGGGACAGCATCGGTGGCTACACCTTC. Amino acids: CATRDSIGGYTF.

V and J are TRBV21-1 and TRBJ1-1. TRBV21-1 is a pseudogene segment. This CDR3 spans 12 amino acids. CDR3 sequence: CASIEGNTEAFF. The CDR3 bases are TGTGCCAGCATTGAGGGAAACACTGAAGCTTTCTTT.

The chain combines TRBV11-2 with TRBJ1-1, with D possibly being TRBD1 (6 bases). CDR1 is SGHAT and CDR2 is FQNNGV in the germline V gene. The CDR3 sequence is 14 residues long. V was trimmed by 4 bases and J by 7 bases, leaving 16 bases between them. DNA for the CDR3: TGTGCCAGCAGCTCCCTCGCTGGGGGCCTTGAAGCTTTCTTT. Translated: CASSSLAGGLEAFF.

CDR3 amino acids: CAWRNQGVYGYTF. The CDR3 DNA reads as TGTGCCTGGAGGAATCAGGGGGTCTATGGCTACACCTTC. This chain joins TRBV30 and TRBJ1-2, with 7 bases matching TRBD1. The V segment lost 3 bases and the J segment 4 bases; nucleotides outside the gene matches: 5. CDR3 size: 13 residues. From germline, CDR1 is GTSNPN and CDR2 SVGIG (reference sequence).

In the case of this clone: The limits of the CDR3 on the DNA are not certain, so only TCRdb's listed CDR3 is given. The rearrangement joins TRBV28 to TRBJ2-3; the D call of TRBD2 is as the table states it, not checked on the DNA. Germline lookup yields CDR1 MDHEN and CDR2 SYDVKM. The CDR3 totals 14 residues, both ends included. This CDR3 is CASSTSRFTDTQYF.